The 21 T cell receptor beta chains below were found in one sample sequenced in a study of T cell responses to AZD1222 COVID-19 vaccine. Sequencing used immunoSEQ multiplex PCR; TCRdb keeps in-frame clones, though not all of them. The repertoire holds about 140,000 clones, with 92% as singletons. Sequencing was performed on peripheral blood, taken on day 0 of AZD1222 vaccination. The origin of the receptors is an adult in good health.

A few counts support this clone. The gene calls are TRBV18 and TRBJ2-2; 8 bases match TRBD2. CDR1 KGHSH and CDR2 LQKENI come from the germline V gene. This CDR3 is built from 15 residues. V lost 3 bases to trimming and J lost 3 bases; unmatched junction nucleotides: 3. CDR3 in DNA: TGTGCCAGCTCACCGGGGCGGGAGGACACCGGGGAGCTGTTTTTT. Protein: CASSPGREDTGELFF.

This clone appeared once. The rearrangement links TRBV19 to TRBJ2-1; 7 positions agree with TRBD1. From germline, CDR1 is LNHDA and CDR2 SQIVND (reference sequence). The CDR3 totals 15 residues. Trimming removed 5 bases from V and 2 bases from J; junction bases left unmatched: 6. CDR3 residues: CASSGNRGPYNEQFF. The CDR3 region has the DNA TGTGCCAGTAGTGGGAACAGGGGCCCCTACAATGAGCAGTTCTTC. Looking up the rest from reference TRBV19 and TRBJ2-1 gives the full variable domain: DGGITQSPKYLFRKEGQNVTLSCEQNLNHDAMYWYRQDPGQGLRLIYYSQIVNDFQKGDIAEGYSVSREKKESFPLTVTSAQKNPTAFYLCASSGNRGPYNEQFFGPGTRLTVL.

V gene TRBV18 combines with J gene TRBJ2-7, with D perhaps TRBD1 or TRBD2 (5 bases each). CDR3 length equals 12 residues. Trimming stripped 8 bases from V and 6 bases from J, with 14 bases between. CDR1 and CDR2 from the germline V gene are KGHSH and LQKENI. As DNA, the CDR3 is TGTGCCAGCCAAGGGGAGACGGCCGAGCAGTACTTC. Its protein is CASQGETAEQYF.

This sequence joins TRBV19 and TRBJ2-3, with unresolved D. Germline CDR1 and CDR2: LNHDA and SQIVND (reference sequence). Trimming cost V 5 bases and J 9 bases, with 18 bases left between them. The CDR3 is 14 amino acids. The CDR3 here is CASSVDILYITQYF. The CDR3 DNA reads as TGTGCCAGTAGTGTTGACATATTATATATCACGCAGTATTTT.

By its share, this clone is medium-sized (0.01 to 0.1%). The chain couples TRBV29-1 to TRBJ2-3, with 11 bases aligning to TRBD2. CDR3 length: 16 residues. CDR1 is SQVTM and CDR2 is ANQGSEA in the germline V gene. After removal of 2 bases from V and 0 bases from J, the junction contained 4 bases not matched to a gene. The CDR3 loop is CSVEPSGGPSTDTQYF. The CDR3 DNA follows: TGCAGCGTTGAACCTAGCGGGGGGCCTAGCACAGATACGCAGTATTTT.

V and J are TRBV29-1 and TRBJ1-1; D is uncertain. The CDR3 is 13 amino acids. CDR1 and CDR2 (germline): SQVTM, ANQGSEA. V dropped 4 bases and J dropped 1 base, with 10 bases sitting between them. The CDR3 bases are TGCAGCGTTGGTAGAGGGTCGAACACTGAAGCTTTCTTT. Translation gives CSVGRGSNTEAFF.

The chain joins TRBV5-1 to TRBJ2-5; D ambiguous. The CDR3 runs to 14 residues. Germline V CDR1 and CDR2: SGHRS, YFSETQ. Trimming shortened V by 0 bases and J by 0 bases, and 6 bases separated the two germline ends. This CDR3 is CASSLVANQETQYF. CDR3 nucleotides: TGCGCCAGCAGCTTGGTGGCAAACCAAGAGACCCAGTACTTC.

V is TRBV7-9 and J is TRBJ2-3; 16 nucleotides line up with TRBD2. Germline V lookup: CDR1 SEHNR, CDR2 FQNEAQ (reference sequence). The V segment lost 6 bases and the J segment 3 bases; nucleotides outside the gene matches: 6. The CDR3 runs 17 residues. The CDR3 DNA follows: TGTGCCAGCAGGACGGGACTAGCGGGGGGGACAACAGATACGCAGTATTTT. Amino acid sequence: CASRTGLAGGTTDTQYF. The full variable domain, completed using reference TRBV7-9 and TRBJ2-3, is DTGVSQNPRHKITKRGQNVTFRCDPISEHNRLYWYRQTLGQGPEFLTYFQNEAQLEKSRLLSDRFSAERPKGSFSTLEIQRTEQGDSAMYLCASRTGLAGGTTDTQYFGPGTRLTVL.

CDR3 in amino acids: CASSSGTDFYEQYF. In DNA, the CDR3 is TGTGCCAGCAGCTCGGGGACAGACTTCTACGAGCAGTACTTC. The V and J genes are TRBV11-2 and TRBJ2-7, with 7 positions matching TRBD1. CDR3 length equals 14 residues. After removal of 4 bases from V and 3 bases from J, the junction contained 6 bases not matched to a gene. The germline V gene has CDR1 SGHAT and CDR2 FQNNGV.

The chain is built from TRBV6-5 and TRBJ1-2, with 8 bases fitting TRBD1. This CDR3 region has 14 residues. Germline CDR1 reads MNHEY; CDR2 reads SVGAGI. The junction had 7 bases not matched to a gene; V was cut back by 6 bases and J by 4 bases. This chain's CDR3 is CASRKTGAGYGYTF. CDR3 DNA: TGTGCCAGCAGAAAGACAGGGGCCGGCTATGGCTACACCTTC.

The count of this clone is one. The chain has TRBV20-1 and TRBJ2-7; D is uncertain. CDR1 and CDR2 (germline): DFQATT, SNEGSKA (reference sequence). Between the trimmed V and J ends, which lost 3 bases and 4 bases, there was a span of 7 bases. The length of the CDR3 is 11 residues. The CDR3 reads CSASTGYEQYF. The CDR3 DNA reads TGCAGTGCTAGCACTGGTTACGAGCAGTACTTC.

This chain joins TRBV14 and TRBJ2-3; no clear D gene. V was shortened by 2 bases and J by 6 bases, with 18 bases between the two germline ends. CDR1 is SGHDN, CDR2 FVKESK, per germline. The CDR3 is made up of 16 amino acids. CDR3 sequence (DNA): TGTGCCAGCAGCCAAAGACGACCGGGCCGTTTGGATACGCAGTATTTT. Translating gives CASSQRRPGRLDTQYF.

The gene calls are TRBV19 and TRBJ2-1, with TRBD2 matching over 10 bases. The J segment lost 4 bases and the V segment lost 1 base, leaving 10 bases of the junction unmatched. In germline, CDR1 is LNHDA, CDR2 SQIVND (reference sequence). CDR3 size: 18 residues. This CDR3 reads CASSIVRLAGVDYNEQFF. The CDR3 nucleotides read TGTGCCAGTAGTATAGTGCGGCTAGCGGGAGTAGATTACAATGAGCAGTTCTTC.

This clone appeared a single time. The chain couples TRBV10-2 to TRBJ2-7; TRBD2 matches 12 bases. This CDR3 contains 15 residues. Trimming cost V 6 bases and J 6 bases; bases outside gene matches: 9. Germline loops: CDR1 WSHSY, CDR2 SAAADI. DNA for the CDR3: TGCGCCAGCAGGATGCTAGCGGGAGGGACGGCCGAGCAGTACTTC. Its translation: CASRMLAGGTAEQYF.

The gene calls are TRBV19 and TRBJ2-3, with D hard to call. Germline V gene lookup returns CDR1 LNHDA and CDR2 SQIVND (reference sequence). CDR3 length equals 14 residues. The V gene lost 8 bases and the J gene lost 2 bases, with 14 bases spanning the gap. The CDR3 region has the DNA TGTGCCAGTGGGTCGTATCCGAACACAGATACGCAGTATTTT. Amino acid sequence: CASGSYPNTDTQYF.

The chain couples TRBV19 to TRBJ2-5; D is uncertain. Germline V gives CDR1 LNHDA, CDR2 SQIVND (reference sequence). The CDR3 contains 14 residues. Trimming cost V 5 bases and J 4 bases, with 14 bases left between them. The CDR3 here is CASSSGLMGETQYF. CDR3 bases: TGTGCCAGTAGTTCGGGCTTAATGGGAGAGACCCAGTACTTC.

This chain connects TRBV7-8 to TRBJ1-1; D is ambiguous. The CDR3 runs to 15 residues. Germline CDR1 SGHVS, CDR2 FQNEAQ. V was clipped by 1 base and J by 0 bases, with 9 bases between them. This chain's CDR3 is CASSLESGVNTEAFF. The CDR3 DNA follows: TGTGCCAGCAGCTTAGAATCCGGGGTGAACACTGAAGCTTTCTTT. The full variable domain, with the rest looked up from reference TRBV7-8 and TRBJ1-1, is GAGVSQSPRYKVAKRGQDVALRCDPISGHVSLFWYQQALGQGPEFLTYFQNEAQLDKSGLPSDRFFAERPEGSVSTLKIQRTQQEDSAVYLCASSLESGVNTEAFFGQGTRLTVV.

The gene calls are TRBV27 and TRBJ2-7, with D uncertain. In germline, CDR1 is MNHEY, CDR2 SMNVEV (reference sequence). Trimming removed 5 bases at V and 2 bases at J, with 16 bases between. There are 15 residues in the CDR3. The CDR3 DNA reads as TGTGCCAGCAGTACGGCGTTAACGTACACCTACGAGCAGTACTTC. It encodes CASSTALTYTYEQYF.

The rearrangement links TRBV2 to TRBJ1-5, with D possibly TRBD1 on 5 matching bases. The germline gives CDR1 SNHLY, CDR2 FYNNEI. V lost 7 bases, J lost 4 bases, and 17 bases lay in between. The CDR3 has 15 residues. The CDR3 DNA follows: TGTGCCAGCACTAGGGGCCCCGGGACTAATCAGCCCCAGCATTTT. It codes for CASTRGPGTNQPQHF.

This clone came up once. The rearrangement joins TRBV6-5 to TRBJ2-3; D is perhaps TRBD2 (5 bases). V was shortened by 7 bases and J by 2 bases, with 16 bases between the two germline ends. CDR1 is MNHEY, CDR2 SVGAGI, per germline. This CDR3 has 15 amino acids. DNA for the CDR3: TGTGCCAGCACGCGGGCGATTGGGAACACAGATACGCAGTATTTT. Amino acid sequence: CASTRAIGNTDTQYF.

The chain joins TRBV3-1 (or the pseudogene TRBV3-2) to TRBJ2-1; D remains unclear. The germline V and J ends were trimmed by 1 base and 4 bases, with 11 bases remaining between them. Germline CDR1 is LGHDT and CDR2 is YNNKEL (reference sequence). The CDR3 sequence is 15 residues long. CDR3 sequence reads: CASSQASAAYNEQFF. In DNA, the CDR3 is TGTGCCAGCAGCCAAGCAAGTGCCGCGTACAATGAGCAGTTCTTC.